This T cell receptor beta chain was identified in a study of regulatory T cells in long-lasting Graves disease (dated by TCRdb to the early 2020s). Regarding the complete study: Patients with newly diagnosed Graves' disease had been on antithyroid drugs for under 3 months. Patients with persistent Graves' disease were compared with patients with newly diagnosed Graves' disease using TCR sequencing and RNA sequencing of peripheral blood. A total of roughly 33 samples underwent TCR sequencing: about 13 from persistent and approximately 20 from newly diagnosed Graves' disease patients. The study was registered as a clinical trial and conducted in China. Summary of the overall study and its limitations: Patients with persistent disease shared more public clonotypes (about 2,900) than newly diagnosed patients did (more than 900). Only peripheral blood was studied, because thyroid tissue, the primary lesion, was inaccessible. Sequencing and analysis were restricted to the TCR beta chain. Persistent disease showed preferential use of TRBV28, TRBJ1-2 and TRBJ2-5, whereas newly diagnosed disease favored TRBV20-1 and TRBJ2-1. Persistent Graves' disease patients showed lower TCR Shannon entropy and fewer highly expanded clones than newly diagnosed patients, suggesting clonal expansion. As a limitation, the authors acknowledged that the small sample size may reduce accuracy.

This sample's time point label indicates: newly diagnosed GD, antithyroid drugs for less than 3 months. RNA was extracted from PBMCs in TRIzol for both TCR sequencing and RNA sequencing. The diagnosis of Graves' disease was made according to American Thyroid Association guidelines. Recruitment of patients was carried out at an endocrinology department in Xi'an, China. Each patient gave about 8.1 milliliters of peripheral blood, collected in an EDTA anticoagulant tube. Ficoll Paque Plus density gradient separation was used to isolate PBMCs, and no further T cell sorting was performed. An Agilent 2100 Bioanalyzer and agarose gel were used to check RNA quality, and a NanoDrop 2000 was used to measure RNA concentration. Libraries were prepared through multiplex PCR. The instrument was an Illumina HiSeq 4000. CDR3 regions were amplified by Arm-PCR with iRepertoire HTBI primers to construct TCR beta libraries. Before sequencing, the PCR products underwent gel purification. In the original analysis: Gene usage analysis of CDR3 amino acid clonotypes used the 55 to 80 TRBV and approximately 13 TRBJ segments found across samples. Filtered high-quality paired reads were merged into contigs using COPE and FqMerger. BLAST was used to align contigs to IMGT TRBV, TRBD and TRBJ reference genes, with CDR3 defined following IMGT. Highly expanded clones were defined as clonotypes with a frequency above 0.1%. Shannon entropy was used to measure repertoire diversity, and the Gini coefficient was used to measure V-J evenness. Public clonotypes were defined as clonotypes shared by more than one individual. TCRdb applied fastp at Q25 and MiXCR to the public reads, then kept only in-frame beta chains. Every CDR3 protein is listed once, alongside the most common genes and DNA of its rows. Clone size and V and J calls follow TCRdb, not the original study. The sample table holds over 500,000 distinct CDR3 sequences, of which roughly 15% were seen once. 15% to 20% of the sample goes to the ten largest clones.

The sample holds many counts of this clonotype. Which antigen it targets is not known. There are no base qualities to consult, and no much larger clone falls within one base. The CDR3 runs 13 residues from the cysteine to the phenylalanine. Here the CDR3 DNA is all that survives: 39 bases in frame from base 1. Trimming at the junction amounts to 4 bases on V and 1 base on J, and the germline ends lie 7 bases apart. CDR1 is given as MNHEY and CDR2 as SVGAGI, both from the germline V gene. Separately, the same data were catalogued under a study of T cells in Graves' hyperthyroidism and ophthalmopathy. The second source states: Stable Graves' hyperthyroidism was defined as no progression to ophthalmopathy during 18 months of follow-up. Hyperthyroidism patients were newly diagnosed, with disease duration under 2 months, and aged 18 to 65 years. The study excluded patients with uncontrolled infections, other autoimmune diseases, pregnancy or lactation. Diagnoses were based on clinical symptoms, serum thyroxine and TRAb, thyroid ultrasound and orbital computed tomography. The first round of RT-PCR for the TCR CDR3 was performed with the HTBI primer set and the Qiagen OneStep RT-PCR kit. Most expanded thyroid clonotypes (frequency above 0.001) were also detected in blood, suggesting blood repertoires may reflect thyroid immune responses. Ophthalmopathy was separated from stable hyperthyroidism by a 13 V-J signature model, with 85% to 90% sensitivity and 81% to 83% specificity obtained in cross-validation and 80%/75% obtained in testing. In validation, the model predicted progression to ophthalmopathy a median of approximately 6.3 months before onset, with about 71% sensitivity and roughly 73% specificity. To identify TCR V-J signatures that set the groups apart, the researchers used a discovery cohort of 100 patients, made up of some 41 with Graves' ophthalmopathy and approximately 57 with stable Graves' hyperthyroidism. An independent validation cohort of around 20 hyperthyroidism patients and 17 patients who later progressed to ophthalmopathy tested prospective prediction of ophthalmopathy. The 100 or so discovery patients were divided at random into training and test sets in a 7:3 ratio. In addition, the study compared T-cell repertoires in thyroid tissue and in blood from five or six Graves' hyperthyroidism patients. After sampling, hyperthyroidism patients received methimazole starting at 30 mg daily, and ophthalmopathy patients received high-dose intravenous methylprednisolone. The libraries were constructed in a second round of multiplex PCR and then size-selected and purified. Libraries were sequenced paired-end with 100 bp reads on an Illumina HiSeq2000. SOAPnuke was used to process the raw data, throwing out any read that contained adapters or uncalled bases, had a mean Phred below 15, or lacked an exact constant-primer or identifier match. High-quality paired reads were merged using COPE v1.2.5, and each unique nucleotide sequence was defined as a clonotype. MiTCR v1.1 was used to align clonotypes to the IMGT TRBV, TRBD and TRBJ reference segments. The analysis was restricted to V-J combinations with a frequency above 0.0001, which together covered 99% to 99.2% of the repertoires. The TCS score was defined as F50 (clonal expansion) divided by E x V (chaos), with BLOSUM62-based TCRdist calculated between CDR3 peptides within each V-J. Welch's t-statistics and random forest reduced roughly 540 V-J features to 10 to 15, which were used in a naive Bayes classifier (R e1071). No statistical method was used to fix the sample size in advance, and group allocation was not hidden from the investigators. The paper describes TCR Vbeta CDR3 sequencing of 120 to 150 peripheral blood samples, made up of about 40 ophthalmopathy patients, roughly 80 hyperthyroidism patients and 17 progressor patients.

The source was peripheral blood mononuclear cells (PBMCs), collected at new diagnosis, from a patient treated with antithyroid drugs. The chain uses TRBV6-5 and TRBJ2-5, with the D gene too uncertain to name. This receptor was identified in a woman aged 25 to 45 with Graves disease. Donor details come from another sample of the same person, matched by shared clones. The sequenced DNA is TGTGCCAGCAGTTTATTCACCCAAGAGACCCAGTACTTC. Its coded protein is CASSLFTQETQYF.